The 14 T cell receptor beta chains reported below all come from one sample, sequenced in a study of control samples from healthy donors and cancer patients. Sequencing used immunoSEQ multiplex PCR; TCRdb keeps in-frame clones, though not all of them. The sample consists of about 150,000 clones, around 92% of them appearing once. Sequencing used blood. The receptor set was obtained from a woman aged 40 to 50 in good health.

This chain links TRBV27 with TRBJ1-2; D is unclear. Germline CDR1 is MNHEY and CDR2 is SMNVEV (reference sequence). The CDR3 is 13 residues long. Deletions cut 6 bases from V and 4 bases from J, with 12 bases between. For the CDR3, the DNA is TGTGCCAGCAGCCAACGAGAGGGCTATGGCTACACCTTC. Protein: CASSQREGYGYTF.

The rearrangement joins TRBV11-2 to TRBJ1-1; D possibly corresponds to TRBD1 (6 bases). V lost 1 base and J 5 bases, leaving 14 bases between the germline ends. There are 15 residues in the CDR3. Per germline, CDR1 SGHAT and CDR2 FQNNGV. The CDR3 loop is CASSLGPAGQTEAFF. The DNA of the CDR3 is TGTGCCAGCAGCTTAGGTCCAGCCGGACAGACTGAAGCTTTCTTT. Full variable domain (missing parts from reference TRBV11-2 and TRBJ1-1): EAGVAQSPRYKIIEKRQSVAFWCNPISGHATLYWYQQILGQGPKLLIQFQNNGVVDDSQLPKDRFSAERLKGVDSTLKIQPAKLEDSAVYLCASSLGPAGQTEAFFGQGTRLTVV.

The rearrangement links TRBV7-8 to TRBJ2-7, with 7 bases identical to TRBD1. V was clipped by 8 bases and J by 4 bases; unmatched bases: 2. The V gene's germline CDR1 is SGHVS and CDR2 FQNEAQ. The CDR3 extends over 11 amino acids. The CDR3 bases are TGTGCCAGCGGGACAGCTTACGAGCAGTACTTC. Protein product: CASGTAYEQYF.

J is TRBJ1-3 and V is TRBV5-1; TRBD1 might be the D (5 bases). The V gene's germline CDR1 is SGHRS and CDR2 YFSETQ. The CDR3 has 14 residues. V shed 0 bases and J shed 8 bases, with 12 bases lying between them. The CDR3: CASSLGQSTDTIYF. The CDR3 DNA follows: TGCGCCAGCAGCTTGGGACAGTCCACAGACACCATATATTTT.

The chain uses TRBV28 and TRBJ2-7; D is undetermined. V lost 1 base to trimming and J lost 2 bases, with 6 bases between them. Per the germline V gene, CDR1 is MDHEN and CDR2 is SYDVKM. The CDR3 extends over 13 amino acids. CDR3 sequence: CASSLLRPYEQYF. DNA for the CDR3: TGTGCCAGCAGTTTATTGCGCCCCTACGAGCAGTACTTC.

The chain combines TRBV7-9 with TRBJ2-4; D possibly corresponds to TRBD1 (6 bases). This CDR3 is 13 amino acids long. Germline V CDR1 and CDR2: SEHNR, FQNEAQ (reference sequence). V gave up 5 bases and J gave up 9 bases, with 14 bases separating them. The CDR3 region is CASSTTGFGIQYF. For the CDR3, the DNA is TGTGCCAGCAGCACCACAGGGTTTGGCATTCAGTACTTC.

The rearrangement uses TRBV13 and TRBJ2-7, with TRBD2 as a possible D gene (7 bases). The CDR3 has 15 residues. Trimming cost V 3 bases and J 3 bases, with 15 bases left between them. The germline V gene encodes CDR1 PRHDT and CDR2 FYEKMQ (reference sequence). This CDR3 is CASSFRGGRDYEQYF. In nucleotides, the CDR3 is TGTGCCAGCAGCTTTAGGGGGGGCAGAGACTACGAGCAGTACTTC.

CDR3 sequence: CASSMEQGESTEAFF. The DNA of the CDR3 is TGTGCCAGCAGCATGGAACAGGGGGAGTCCACTGAAGCTTTCTTT. This chain uses TRBV7-3 with TRBJ1-1, with 8 bases lining up with TRBD1. Germline loops: CDR1 SGHTA, CDR2 FQGTGA. The V and J ends lost 5 bases and 4 bases, in that order; junction bases with no gene match: 9. The CDR3 contains 15 residues.

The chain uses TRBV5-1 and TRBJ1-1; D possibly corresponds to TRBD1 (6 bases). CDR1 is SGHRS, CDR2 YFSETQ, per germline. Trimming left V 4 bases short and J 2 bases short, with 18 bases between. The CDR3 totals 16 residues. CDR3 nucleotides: TGCGCCAGCAGCCGGAGGGCGGACAGCGGCAACACTGAAGCTTTCTTT. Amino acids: CASSRRADSGNTEAFF.

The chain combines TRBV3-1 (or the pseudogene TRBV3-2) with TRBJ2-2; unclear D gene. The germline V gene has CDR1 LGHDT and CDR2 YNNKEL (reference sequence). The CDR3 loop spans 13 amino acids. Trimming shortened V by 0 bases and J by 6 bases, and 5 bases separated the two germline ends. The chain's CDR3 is CASSQEQAGELFF. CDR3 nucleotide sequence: TGTGCCAGCAGCCAAGAACAAGCCGGGGAGCTGTTTTTT.

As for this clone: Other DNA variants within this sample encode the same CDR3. CDR3 protein: CASSYSRNTEAFF. The CDR3 DNA follows: TGTGCCAGCAGTTACTCGCGGAACACTGAAGCTTTCTTT. The rearrangement joins TRBV6-2 or TRBV6-3 to TRBJ1-1; no reliable D call. The CDR3 is 13 residues long. V was cut by 0 bases and J by 1 base, with 3 bases left in between. From germline, CDR1 is MNHEY and CDR2 SVGEGT.

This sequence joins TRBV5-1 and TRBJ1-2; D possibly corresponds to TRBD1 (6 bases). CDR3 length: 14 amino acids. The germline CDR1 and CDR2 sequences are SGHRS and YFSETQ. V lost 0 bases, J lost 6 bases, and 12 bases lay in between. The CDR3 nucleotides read TGCGCCAGCAGCTTGGAGACAGGAGGGAATGGCTACACCTTC. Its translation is CASSLETGGNGYTF.

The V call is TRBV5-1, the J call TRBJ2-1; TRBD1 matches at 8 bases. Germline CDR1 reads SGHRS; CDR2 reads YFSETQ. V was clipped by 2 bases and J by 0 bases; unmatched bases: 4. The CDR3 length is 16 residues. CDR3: CASSFNTGGSYNEQFF. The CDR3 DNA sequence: TGCGCCAGCAGCTTCAATACAGGGGGCTCCTACAATGAGCAGTTCTTC.

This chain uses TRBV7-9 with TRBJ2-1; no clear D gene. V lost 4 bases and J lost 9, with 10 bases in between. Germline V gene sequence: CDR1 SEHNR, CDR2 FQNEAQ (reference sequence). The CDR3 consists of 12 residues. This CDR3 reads CASSSPRGEQFF. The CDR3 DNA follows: TGTGCCAGCAGCTCCCCCCGCGGTGAGCAGTTCTTC.